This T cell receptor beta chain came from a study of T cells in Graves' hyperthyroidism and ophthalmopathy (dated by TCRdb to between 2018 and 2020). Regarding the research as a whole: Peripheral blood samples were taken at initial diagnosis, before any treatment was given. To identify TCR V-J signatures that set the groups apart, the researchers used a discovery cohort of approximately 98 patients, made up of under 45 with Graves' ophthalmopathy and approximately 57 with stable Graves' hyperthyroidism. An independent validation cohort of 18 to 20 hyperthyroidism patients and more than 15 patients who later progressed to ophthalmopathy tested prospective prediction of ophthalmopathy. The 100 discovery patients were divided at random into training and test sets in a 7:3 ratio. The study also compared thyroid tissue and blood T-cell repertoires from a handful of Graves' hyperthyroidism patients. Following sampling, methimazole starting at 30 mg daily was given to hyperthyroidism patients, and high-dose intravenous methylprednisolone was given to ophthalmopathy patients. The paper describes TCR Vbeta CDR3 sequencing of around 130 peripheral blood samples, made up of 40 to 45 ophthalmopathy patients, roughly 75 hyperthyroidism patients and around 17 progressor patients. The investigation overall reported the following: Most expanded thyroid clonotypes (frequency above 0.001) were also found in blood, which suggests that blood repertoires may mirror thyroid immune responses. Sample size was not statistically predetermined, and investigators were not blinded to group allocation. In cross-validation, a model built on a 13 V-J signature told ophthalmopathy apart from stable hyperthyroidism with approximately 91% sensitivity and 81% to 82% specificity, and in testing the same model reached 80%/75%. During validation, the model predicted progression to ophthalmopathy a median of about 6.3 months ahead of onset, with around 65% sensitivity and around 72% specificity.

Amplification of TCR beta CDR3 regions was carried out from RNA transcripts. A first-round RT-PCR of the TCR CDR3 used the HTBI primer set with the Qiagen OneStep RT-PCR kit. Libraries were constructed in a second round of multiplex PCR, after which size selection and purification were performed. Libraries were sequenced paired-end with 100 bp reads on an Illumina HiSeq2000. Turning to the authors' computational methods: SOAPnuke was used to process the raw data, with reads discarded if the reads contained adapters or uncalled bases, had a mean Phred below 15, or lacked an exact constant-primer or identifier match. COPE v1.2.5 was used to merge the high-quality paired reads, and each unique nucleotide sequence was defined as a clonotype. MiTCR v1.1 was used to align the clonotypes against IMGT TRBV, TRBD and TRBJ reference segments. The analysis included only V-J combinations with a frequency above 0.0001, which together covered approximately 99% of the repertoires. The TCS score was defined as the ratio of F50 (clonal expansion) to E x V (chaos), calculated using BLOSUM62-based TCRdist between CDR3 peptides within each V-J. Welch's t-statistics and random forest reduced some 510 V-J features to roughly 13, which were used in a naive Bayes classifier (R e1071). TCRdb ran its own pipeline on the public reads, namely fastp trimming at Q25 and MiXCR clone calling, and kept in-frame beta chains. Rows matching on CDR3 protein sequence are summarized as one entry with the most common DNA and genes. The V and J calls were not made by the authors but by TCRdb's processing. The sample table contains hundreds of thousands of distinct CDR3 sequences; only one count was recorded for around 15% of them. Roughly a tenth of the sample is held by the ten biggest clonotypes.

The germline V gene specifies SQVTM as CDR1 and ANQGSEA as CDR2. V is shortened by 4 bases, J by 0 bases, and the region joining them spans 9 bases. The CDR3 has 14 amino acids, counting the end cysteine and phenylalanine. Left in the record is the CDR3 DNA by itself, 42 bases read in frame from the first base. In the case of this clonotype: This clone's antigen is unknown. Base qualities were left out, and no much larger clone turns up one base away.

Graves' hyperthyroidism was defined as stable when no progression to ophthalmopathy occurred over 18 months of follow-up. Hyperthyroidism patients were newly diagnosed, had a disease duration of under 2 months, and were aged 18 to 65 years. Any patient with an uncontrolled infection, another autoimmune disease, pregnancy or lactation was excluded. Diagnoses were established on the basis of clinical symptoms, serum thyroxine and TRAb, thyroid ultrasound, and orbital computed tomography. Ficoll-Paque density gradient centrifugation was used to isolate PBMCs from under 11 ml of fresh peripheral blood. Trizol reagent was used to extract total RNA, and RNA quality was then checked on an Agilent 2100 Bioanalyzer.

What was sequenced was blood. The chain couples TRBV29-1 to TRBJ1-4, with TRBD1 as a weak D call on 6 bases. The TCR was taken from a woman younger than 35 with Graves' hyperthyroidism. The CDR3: CSVAGAATNEKLFF. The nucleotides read TGCAGCGTTGCAGGGGCAGCAACTAATGAAAAACTGTTTTTT.